Following are 30 T cell receptor beta chains from one sample sequenced in a study of metastatic and nonmetastatic thyroid tumors. TCRdb redid the clone calls on the PCR reads using MiXCR. The table records over 10,000 clones, around 20% of them present only once. Patients underwent thyroid surgery, and none had received any treatment before it. What was sequenced was adjacent normal tissue. The receptors shown here come from a female donor with papillary thyroid cancer or a benign thyroid nodule (not recorded which). Some clones in this sample may be carry-over from other donors' samples.

This clone was counted a few times. The same CDR3 also results from other DNA sequences found in this sample. This chain connects TRBV6-1 to TRBJ2-1; possibly TRBD1 or TRBD2 for D (5 bases each). Germline CDR1 and CDR2: MNHNS and SASEGT. V lost 5 bases and J lost 4, with 15 bases in between. The CDR3 contains 15 residues. Here the CDR3 DNA reads TGTGCCAGCAGTAATCCGGGGCACAATTACAATGAGCAGTTCTTC. As protein: CASSNPGHNYNEQFF.

This clone was counted many times. The CDR3 spells CASTTAGESYNEQFF. DNA for the CDR3: TGTGCCAGCACCACAGCGGGAGAATCCTACAATGAGCAGTTCTTC. This chain connects TRBV5-5 to TRBJ2-1; 8 bases map to TRBD2. The germline CDR1 and CDR2 sequences are SGHKS and YYEKEE (reference sequence). The CDR3 covers 15 residues. Trimming took 6 bases from V and 1 from J; bases not matched to a gene: 6.

This clone has just a few counts. For the CDR3, the DNA is TGTGCCAGCAGTGGTACAGGTGCTGGCTACACCTTC. It codes for CASSGTGAGYTF. This chain joins TRBV6-1 and TRBJ1-2, with TRBD1 as a possible D gene (5 bases). The germline V gene has CDR1 MNHNS and CDR2 SASEGT. The CDR3 covers 12 residues. V dropped 4 bases and J dropped 7 bases, with 10 bases sitting between them.

This clone occurred once. The rearrangement uses TRBV20-1 and TRBJ1-2; weak D call: TRBD1 (6 bases). Trimming removed 6 bases at V and 4 bases at J, with 21 bases between. The germline V gene encodes CDR1 DFQATT and CDR2 SNEGSKA (reference sequence). The CDR3 loop spans 15 amino acids. CDR3 bases: TGCAGTGCCCGGAGAAGGGGGGCGCGTTGCTATGGCTACACCTTC. It is translated as CSARRRGARCYGYTF.

This clone was found a few times. The CDR3 coding sequence is TGTGCCAGCAGCTTAAATGTAGCGGGCCCAGGGTACTACAATGAGCAGTTCTTC. This gives the protein CASSLNVAGPGYYNEQFF. The rearrangement uses TRBV7-3 and TRBJ2-1; 7 bases line up with TRBD2. The germline CDR1 and CDR2 sequences are SGHTA and FQGTGA. The ends lost 1 base at V and 3 bases at J; junction bases unmatched: 12. This CDR3 has 18 residues. Full variable domain (remainder filled in from reference TRBV7-3 and TRBJ2-1): GAGVSQTPSNKVTEKGKYVELRCDPISGHTALYWYRQSLGQGPEFLIYFQGTGAADDSGLPNDRFFAVRPEGSVSTLKIQRTERGDSAVYLCASSLNVAGPGYYNEQFFGPGTRLTVL.

In regard to this clone: One end of the junction does not line up with germline, which may come from a read error. The chain has TRBV6-5 and TRBJ2-2, with D unresolved. Germline CDR1 is MNHEY and CDR2 is SVGAGI. The CDR3 has 15 amino acids. CDR3 amino acids: CASIYAFGYTGELFF. The CDR3 nucleotides are TGTGCCAGCATTTACGCATTCGGATACACCGGGGAGCTGTTTTTT.

Comment on this clone: Mismatch with germline at one junction end may stem from a read error. The genes are TRBV7-9 and TRBJ2-2; TRBD2 is a possible D gene (5 bases). This CDR3 spans 13 amino acids. Germline lookup yields CDR1 SEHNR and CDR2 FQNEAQ (reference sequence). The CDR3 reads CASSLVDTGEPFF. Written as DNA, the CDR3 is TGTGCCAGCAGCTTAGTTGACACCGGGGAGCCGTTTTTT. Variable domain in full (rest from reference TRBV7-9 and TRBJ2-2): DTGVSQNPRHKITKRGQNVTFRCDPISEHNRLYWYRQTLGQGPEFLTYFQNEAQLEKSRLLSDRFSAERPKGSFSTLEIQRTEQGDSAMYLCASSLVDTGEPFFGEGSRLTVL.

A few counts support this clone. The rearrangement links TRBV6-1 to TRBJ2-7; D possibly corresponds to TRBD1 (6 bases). Trimming cost V 6 bases and J 0 bases, with 9 bases left between them. The V gene's germline CDR1 is MNHNS and CDR2 SASEGT. The CDR3 loop spans 13 amino acids. Here the CDR3 DNA reads TGTGCCAGCAGCGGGGACATCTCCTACGAGCAGTACTTC. Protein sequence: CASSGDISYEQYF.

The rearrangement joins TRBV11-3 to TRBJ2-7, with D tentatively TRBD2 (7 bases). V was clipped by 1 base and J by 2 bases, with 15 bases between them. The CDR3 covers 16 residues. CDR1 SGHNT and CDR2 YENEEA come from the germline V gene. The DNA of the CDR3 is TGTGCCAGCAGCTTAGGACAAGGGGAGGGGGCCTACGAGCAGTACTTC. Its translation is CASSLGQGEGAYEQYF.

The chain links TRBV3-1 to TRBJ1-1; D is possibly TRBD1 (5 bases). Germline V gene lookup returns CDR1 LGHDT and CDR2 YNNKEL (reference sequence). This CDR3 has 14 residues. Trimming removed 1 base from V and 1 base from J, with 7 bases in between. The CDR3 here is CASSQVGQNTEAFF. The CDR3 DNA follows: TGTGCCAGCAGCCAAGTGGGGCAGAACACTGAAGCTTTCTTT. The variable domain in full, completed from reference TRBV3-1 and TRBJ1-1, reads DTAVSQTPKYLVTQMGNDKSIKCEQNLGHDTMYWYKQDSKKFLKIMFSYNNKELIINETVPNRFSPKSPDKAHLNLHINSLELGDSAVYFCASSQVGQNTEAFFGQGTRLTVV.

This clone occurred a few times. A read error may explain this, as a much larger clone is one base away. This CDR3 is also generated by other DNA sequences in the sample. The CDR3 loop reads CASSLGGTSNTF. The DNA of the CDR3 is TGTGCCAGCAGCTTAGGCGGGACGAGCAACACCTTC. V usage is TRBV7-8 and J usage is TRBJ1-2; a possible D gene is TRBD1 (5 bases). V dropped 1 base and J dropped 12 bases, with 12 bases sitting between them. The germline CDR1 and CDR2 sequences are SGHVS and FQNEAQ. The length of the CDR3 is 12 residues.

This clone was recorded many times. The chain is built from TRBV11-2 and TRBJ1-4; D is ambiguous. Trimming removed 5 bases from V and 7 bases from J, with 11 bases in between. This CDR3 has 13 residues. CDR1 SGHAT and CDR2 FQNNGV come from the germline V gene. CDR3 protein: CASSKWVSEKLFF. The CDR3 DNA reads as TGTGCCAGCAGCAAGTGGGTTAGTGAAAAACTGTTTTTT.

J is TRBJ1-2 and V is TRBV11-2; TRBD1 aligns across 8 bases. J gave up 8 bases and V 4 bases, and 6 bases lay outside the gene matches. This CDR3 has 13 residues. Germline loops: CDR1 SGHAT, CDR2 FQNNGV. The CDR3 is CASSWDRSVGYTF. Written as DNA, the CDR3 is TGTGCCAGCAGCTGGGACAGGTCCGTCGGCTACACCTTC.

This clone is judged medium-sized (0.01 to 0.1%). The gene calls are TRBV5-1 and TRBJ2-7, with no clear D. This CDR3 has 13 amino acids. V lost 6 bases to trimming and J lost 2 bases, with 12 bases between them. Germline CDR1 and CDR2: SGHRS and YFSETQ. CDR3 in DNA: TGCGCCAGCAAACCATCCGGAACCTACGAGCAGTACTTC. This encodes CASKPSGTYEQYF.

This clone is large by share. CDR3 coding DNA: TGTGCCAGCAGTTACTCGACTGAGGAGAGCACCGGGGAGCTGTTTTTT. Translation gives CASSYSTEESTGELFF. The V call is TRBV6-5, the J call TRBJ2-2; D ambiguous. The CDR3 consists of 16 residues. V lost 0 bases, J lost 4 bases, and 12 bases lay in between. The germline CDR1 and CDR2 sequences are MNHEY and SVGAGI.

This clone was counted a few times. The chain carries TRBV5-1 and TRBJ1-3, with D unresolved. Germline-derived CDR1 and CDR2 are SGHRS and YFSETQ. Between the trimmed V and J ends, which lost 1 base and 0 bases, there was a span of 14 bases. CDR3 size: 17 residues. The CDR3 coding sequence is TGCGCCAGCAGCTTGACGTCCTCTCTCTCCTCTGGAAACACCATATATTTT. It yields the protein CASSLTSSLSSGNTIYF.

This clone is deemed medium-sized. The rearrangement uses TRBV9 and TRBJ1-1; 7 bases fit TRBD1. The CDR3 is made up of 14 amino acids. J lost 8 bases, V lost 0 bases, and 7 bases had no gene match. Per germline, CDR1 SGDLS and CDR2 YYNGEE. The CDR3 loop is CASSVEGRGREAFF. CDR3 nucleotide sequence: TGTGCCAGCAGCGTAGAAGGGAGGGGGCGAGAAGCTTTCTTT.

This clone is medium-sized in the sample. The chain links TRBV19 to TRBJ2-5, with D uncertain. The germline V gene encodes CDR1 LNHDA and CDR2 SQIVND (reference sequence). Trimming shortened V by 5 bases and J by 4 bases, and 14 bases separated the two germline ends. The CDR3 is 14 residues long. This CDR3 reads CASSLAVTAETQYF. The CDR3 coding sequence is TGTGCCAGTAGTCTTGCGGTCACGGCAGAGACCCAGTACTTC.

This clone was observed at least ten times. This chain connects TRBV14 to TRBJ2-1; D unclear. Trimming removed 4 bases at V and 2 bases at J, with 6 bases between. The CDR3 is made up of 13 amino acids. Per germline, CDR1 SGHDN and CDR2 FVKESK. This chain's CDR3 is CASSLLAYNEQFF. The CDR3 nucleotides read TGTGCCAGCAGCCTGCTAGCCTACAATGAGCAGTTCTTC.

This clone was picked up many times. The chain uses TRBV5-8 and TRBJ2-2; no firm D call. Germline V gene data show CDR1 as SGHTS and CDR2 as YDEGEE. This CDR3 is 12 amino acids long. V was pared by 6 bases and J by 6 bases, with 9 bases between. CDR3 residues: CASTSGAGELFF. CDR3 nucleotides: TGTGCCAGCACAAGTGGGGCCGGGGAGCTGTTTTTT.

The rearrangement uses TRBV11-1 and TRBJ2-1; TRBD2 aligns across 7 bases. V was pared by 3 bases and J by 3 bases, with 2 bases of the junction left unmatched. The CDR3 is 14 residues long. Germline V gene sequence: CDR1 SGHAT, CDR2 FQDESV (reference sequence). CDR3 residues: CASSLGTNYNEQFF. The CDR3 coding sequence is TGTGCCAGCAGCTTGGGGACTAACTACAATGAGCAGTTCTTC.

This clone was picked up many times. The V call is TRBV29-1, the J call TRBJ1-1, with 8 bases identical to TRBD1. The CDR3 has 14 residues. The germline CDR1 and CDR2 sequences are SQVTM and ANQGSEA. V trimming: 7 bases; J trimming: 4 bases; junction bases outside the gene matches: 11. CDR3 residues: CSGTRGRLTTEAFF. For the CDR3, the DNA is TGCAGCGGTACCAGGGGGCGCCTTACCACTGAAGCTTTCTTT.

This clone was seen many times. This sequence joins TRBV24-1 and TRBJ1-1; D perhaps matches TRBD1 (5 bases). CDR3 length: 15 residues. Germline V gives CDR1 KGHDR, CDR2 SFDVKD. The V end lost 4 bases, the J end lost 4 bases, and 15 bases lay between the germline ends. CDR3: CATSDSRTGPTEAFF. The DNA of the CDR3 is TGTGCCACCAGTGACTCTAGGACGGGACCCACTGAAGCTTTCTTT.

The rearrangement links TRBV11-2 to TRBJ2-3; TRBD1 or TRBD2 may be the D gene (6 bases each). CDR3 size: 18 residues. Trimming removed 7 bases from V and 5 bases from J, with 28 bases in between. Germline values: CDR1 SGHAT, CDR2 FQNNGV. The CDR3 DNA reads TGTGCCAGCAAACCGGGGGCGCCGGGGCGGGGAAAAGGAGATACGCAGTATTTT. Translated: CASKPGAPGRGKGDTQYF.

This clone was picked up many times. The CDR3 sequence is CAISEGTEAFF. The CDR3 DNA is TGTGCCATCAGTGAAGGGACTGAAGCTTTCTTT. The rearrangement links TRBV10-3 to TRBJ1-1; no definite D call. Trimming removed 3 bases from V and 5 bases from J, with 4 bases in between. The CDR3 spans 11 residues. The V gene's germline CDR1 is ENHRY and CDR2 SYGVKD.

This clone is judged medium-sized. CDR3 sequence reads: CASGRGAGVTDTQYF. The DNA of the CDR3 is TGTGCCAGCGGCCGGGGAGCGGGGGTCACAGATACGCAGTATTTT. The chain links TRBV6-1 to TRBJ2-3; 8 positions match TRBD2. From germline, CDR1 is MNHNS and CDR2 SASEGT. The CDR3 has 15 amino acids. V lost 8 bases to trimming and J lost 2 bases; unmatched junction nucleotides: 9.

This clone was counted only a few times. J is TRBJ2-7 and V is TRBV27; 8 nucleotides match TRBD1. In germline, CDR1 is MNHEY, CDR2 SMNVEV (reference sequence). The CDR3 runs 14 residues. The J segment lost 3 bases and the V segment lost 6 bases, leaving 7 bases of the junction unmatched. Here the CDR3 DNA reads TGTGCCAGCAGACCAGGGGGCCCTCTCTACGAGCAGTACTTC. It specifies CASRPGGPLYEQYF.

This clone showed up just once. J is TRBJ2-6 and V is TRBV12-3 or TRBV12-4; D gene uncertain. This CDR3 comprises 15 residues. The ends were cut back, 6 bases at V and 0 bases at J, with 9 bases in the middle. This CDR3 is CASSYRLSGANVLTF. The CDR3 nucleotides read TGTGCCAGCAGCTATCGGCTCTCTGGGGCCAACGTCCTGACTTTC.

The chain employs TRBV7-9 and TRBJ2-5; 9 nucleotides agree with TRBD1. J lost 5 bases, V lost 5 bases, and 6 bases had no gene match. This CDR3 comprises 14 residues. CDR1 is SEHNR and CDR2 is FQNEAQ in the germline V gene (reference sequence). CDR3 in amino acids: CASSPTQGAETQYF. The CDR3 DNA sequence: TGTGCCAGCAGCCCCACACAGGGGGCTGAGACCCAGTACTTC.

This clone was picked up one time. J is TRBJ2-3 and V is TRBV11-2; D uncertain. CDR3 length equals 13 residues. V lost 6 bases and J 5 bases, leaving 12 bases between the germline ends. From germline, CDR1 is SGHAT and CDR2 FQNNGV. The CDR3 loop reads CASSPPGRDTQYF. In nucleotides, the CDR3 is TGTGCCAGCAGTCCCCCCGGCAGAGATACGCAGTATTTT.